The 3 T cell receptor beta chains listed next were all sequenced from one sample in a study of shared clonotypes between healthy human individuals. The data were produced by immunoSEQ multiplex PCR, yet TCRdb's version contains in-frame clones alone and is incomplete. Of nearly 2 million clones listed, about 95% are singletons. Naive CD8 isolation took CD45RO-negative cells positively selected for CCR7 and excluded terminally differentiated effector memory CD45RA+ cells. Sequencing was done on a sample of naive CD8+ T cells sorted from blood. Receptor source: a man younger than 30 in good health.

This clone appeared a single time. At the DNA level, this CDR3 is encoded by other sequences in the same sample as well. The chain joins TRBV27 to TRBJ1-5; 8 nucleotides match TRBD1. Germline V gene lookup returns CDR1 MNHEY and CDR2 SMNVEV (reference sequence). V was clipped by 3 bases and J by 1 base; unmatched bases: 2. This CDR3 is 15 amino acids long. CDR3 in DNA: TGTGCCAGCAGTTTCGGACAGGGAAGCAATCAGCCCCAGCATTTT. It yields the protein CASSFGQGSNQPQHF.

The rearrangement joins TRBV19 to TRBJ1-1; a weak D match, TRBD1 (6 bases). Per germline, CDR1 LNHDA and CDR2 SQIVND (reference sequence). Trimming left V 7 bases short and J 4 bases short, with 13 bases between. The CDR3 spans 13 residues. CDR3 loop: CASMAGASTEAFF. The CDR3 nucleotides read TGTGCCAGTATGGCAGGGGCGAGCACTGAAGCTTTCTTT.

The chain recombines TRBV6-1 with TRBJ1-1, with 7 bases lining up with TRBD1. With 7 bases clipped from V and 1 base from J, the junction kept 12 bases outside the gene matches. Germline V gene data show CDR1 as MNHNS and CDR2 as SASEGT. The CDR3 totals 16 residues. CDR3 nucleotides: TGTGCCAGCATTGAGAATAGAGACAGGGAGAACACTGAAGCTTTCTTT. Residues: CASIENRDRENTEAFF.